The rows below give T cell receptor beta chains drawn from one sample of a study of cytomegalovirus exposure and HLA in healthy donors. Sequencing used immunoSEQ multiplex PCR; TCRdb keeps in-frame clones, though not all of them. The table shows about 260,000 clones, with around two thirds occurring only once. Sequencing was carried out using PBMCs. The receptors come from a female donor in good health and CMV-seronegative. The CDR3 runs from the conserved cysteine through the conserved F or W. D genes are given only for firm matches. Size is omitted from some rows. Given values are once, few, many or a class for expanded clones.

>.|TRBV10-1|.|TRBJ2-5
TGCGCCAGCAGGGGCGCCGGTGGGGAGACCCAGTACTTC
CASRGAGGETQYF
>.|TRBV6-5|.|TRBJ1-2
TGTGCCAGCAGTCGTAGTGTCGAGGGAGGTGGCTACACCTTC
CASSRSVEGGGYTF
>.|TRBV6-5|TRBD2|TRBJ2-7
TGTGCCAGCAGTTCGGGACTAGCGGGAGGGCCGAGTGAGCAGTACTTC
CASSSGLAGGPSEQYF
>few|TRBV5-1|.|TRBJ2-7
TGCGCCAGCAGCTCATATCAATCCGGCGAGGGCTCCTACGAGCAGTACTTC
CASSSYQSGEGSYEQYF
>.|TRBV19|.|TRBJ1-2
TGTGCCAGTAGTATAGCGGCGGGGGATGGCTACACCTTC
CASSIAAGDGYTF
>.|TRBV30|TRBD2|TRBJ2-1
TGTGCCTGGAGGGGCACGAGCGGGAGGGCCTACAATGAGCAGTTCTTC
CAWRGTSGRAYNEQFF
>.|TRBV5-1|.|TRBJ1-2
TGCGCCAGCAGCTTGAGTGTGGGGGCGGGTAACTATGGCTACACCTTC
CASSLSVGAGNYGYTF
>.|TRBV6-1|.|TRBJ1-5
TGTGCCAGCAGTGACAGGGAGGGGTCTAGTCAGCCCCAGCATTTT
CASSDREGSSQPQHF
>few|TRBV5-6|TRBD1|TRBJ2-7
TGTGCCAGCAGCTTGGGGGAAGGGACAGGGCCGTACTTC
CASSLGEGTGPYF
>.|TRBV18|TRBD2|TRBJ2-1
TGTGCCAGCTCGTTAGGCGGGACTAGCGTGGATGAGCAGTTCTTC
CASSLGGTSVDEQFF
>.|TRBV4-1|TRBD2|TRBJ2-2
TGCGCCAGCAGCCAAGAGATAGCGGGAGCACGAACCGGGGAGCTGTTTTTT
CASSQEIAGARTGELFF
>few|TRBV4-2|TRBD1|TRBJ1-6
TGTGCCAGCAGCCAAGATTACAGGGGGTCTAATTCACCCCTCCACTTT
CASSQDYRGSNSPLHF
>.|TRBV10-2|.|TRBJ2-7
TGCGCCAGCAACCCGGGTCGGTCCCGCTACGAGCAGTACTTC
CASNPGRSRYEQYF
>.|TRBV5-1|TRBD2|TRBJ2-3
TGCGCCAGCAGCCCTGAATCTAGCGGGAGGCCACTTGTAGATACGCAGTATTTT
CASSPESSGRPLVDTQYF
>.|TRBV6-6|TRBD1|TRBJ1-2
TGTGCCAGCAATCCCCCTGGACAGGGAGGGTATGGCTACACCTTC
CASNPPGQGGYGYTF
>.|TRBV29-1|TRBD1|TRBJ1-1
TGCAGCGTTTTCAAAGGGACAGGGACTGAAGCTTTCTTT
CSVFKGTGTEAFF